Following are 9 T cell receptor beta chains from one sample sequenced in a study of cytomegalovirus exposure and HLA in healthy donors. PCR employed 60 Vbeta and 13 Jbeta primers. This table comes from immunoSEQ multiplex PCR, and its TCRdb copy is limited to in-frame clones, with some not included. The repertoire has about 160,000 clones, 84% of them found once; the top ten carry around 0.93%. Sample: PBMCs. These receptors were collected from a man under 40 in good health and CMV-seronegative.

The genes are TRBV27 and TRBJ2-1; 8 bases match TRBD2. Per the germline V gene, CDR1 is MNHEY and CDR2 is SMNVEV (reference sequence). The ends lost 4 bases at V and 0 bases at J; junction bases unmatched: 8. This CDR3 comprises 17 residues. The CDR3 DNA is TGTGCCAGCAGTTCAAGAGCGGGGGATAGCTCCTACAATGAGCAGTTCTTC. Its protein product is CASSSRAGDSSYNEQFF.

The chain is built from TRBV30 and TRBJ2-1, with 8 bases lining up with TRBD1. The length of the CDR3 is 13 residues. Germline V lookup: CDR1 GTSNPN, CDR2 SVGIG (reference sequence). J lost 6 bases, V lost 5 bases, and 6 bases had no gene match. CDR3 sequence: CAWARQGTNEQFF. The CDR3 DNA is TGTGCCTGGGCTAGACAGGGGACCAATGAGCAGTTCTTC.

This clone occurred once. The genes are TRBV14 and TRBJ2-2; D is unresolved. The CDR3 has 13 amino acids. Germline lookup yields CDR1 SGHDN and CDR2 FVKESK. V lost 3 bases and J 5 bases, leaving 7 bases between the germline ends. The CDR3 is CASSQKRTGELFF. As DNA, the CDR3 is TGTGCCAGCAGCCAGAAGAGGACCGGGGAGCTGTTTTTT.

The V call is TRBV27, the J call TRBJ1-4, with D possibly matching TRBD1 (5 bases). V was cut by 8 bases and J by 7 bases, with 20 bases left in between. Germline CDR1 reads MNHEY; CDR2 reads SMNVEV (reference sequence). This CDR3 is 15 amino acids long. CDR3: CASGTQDGLIEKLFF. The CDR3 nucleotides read TGTGCCAGCGGGACTCAGGACGGGCTTATTGAAAAACTGTTTTTT.

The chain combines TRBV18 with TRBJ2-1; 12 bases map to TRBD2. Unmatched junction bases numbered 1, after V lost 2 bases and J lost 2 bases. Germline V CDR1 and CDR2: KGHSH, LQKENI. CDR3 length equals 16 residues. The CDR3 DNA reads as TGTGCCAGCTCACCAGGACTAGCGGGACCCTACAATGAGCAGTTCTTC. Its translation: CASSPGLAGPYNEQFF.

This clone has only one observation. CDR3 nucleotides: TGTGCCAGCAGTGAAGCTCCAGGGGGCAATTCACCCCTCCACTTT. This sequence encodes CASSEAPGGNSPLHF. This chain links TRBV6-1 with TRBJ1-6, with 8 bases aligning to TRBD1. Looked up from germline, CDR1 is MNHNS and CDR2 is SASEGT. The CDR3 consists of 15 residues. Trimming cost V 0 bases and J 7 bases; bases outside gene matches: 2.

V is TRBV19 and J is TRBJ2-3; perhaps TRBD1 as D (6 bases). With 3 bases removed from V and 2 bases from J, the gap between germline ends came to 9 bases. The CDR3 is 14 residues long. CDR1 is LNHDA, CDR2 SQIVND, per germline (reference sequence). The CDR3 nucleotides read TGTGCCAGTAGTATGGGGGACACCACAGATACGCAGTATTTT. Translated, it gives CASSMGDTTDTQYF. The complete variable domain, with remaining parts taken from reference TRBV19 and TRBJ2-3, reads DGGITQSPKYLFRKEGQNVTLSCEQNLNHDAMYWYRQDPGQGLRLIYYSQIVNDFQKGDIAEGYSVSREKKESFPLTVTSAQKNPTAFYLCASSMGDTTDTQYFGPGTRLTVL.

The DNA for the CDR3 is TGTGCCAGCTCACCTGACAGGGGAGCAGGAAACACCATATATTTT. Translation gives CASSPDRGAGNTIYF. The chain recombines TRBV18 with TRBJ1-3, with 8 bases lining up with TRBD1. J lost 4 bases, V lost 3 bases, and 5 bases had no gene match. The germline V gene encodes CDR1 KGHSH and CDR2 LQKENI. The length of the CDR3 is 15 residues. The entire variable domain, with the rest obtained from reference TRBV18 and TRBJ1-3, is as follows: NAGVMQNPRHLVRRRGQEARLRCSPMKGHSHVYWYRQLPEEGLKFMVYLQKENIIDESGMPKERFSAEFPKEGPSILRIQQVVRGDSAAYFCASSPDRGAGNTIYFGEGSWLTVV.

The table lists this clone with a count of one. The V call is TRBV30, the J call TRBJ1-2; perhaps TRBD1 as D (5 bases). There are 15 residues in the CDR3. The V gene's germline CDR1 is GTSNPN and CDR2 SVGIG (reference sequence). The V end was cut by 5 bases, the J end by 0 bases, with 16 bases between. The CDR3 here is CAWSLAGKTNYGYTF. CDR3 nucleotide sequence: TGTGCCTGGTCTCTCGCAGGGAAAACTAACTATGGCTACACCTTC.